This T cell receptor beta chain derives from a study of blood T cell repertoires in COVID-19. Turning to the study itself: Samples taken during acute and convalescent COVID-19 were collected in the United States, Italy and Spain. Nucleic acid was either cDNA or gDNA, and it came from T cells, B-cell-depleted T cells, or PBMCs.

The CDR3 totals 13 residues. CDR1 is SGHRS, CDR2 YFSETQ, per germline. Unmatched junction bases numbered 3, after V lost 2 bases and J lost 5 bases. As processed by the authors: Amplification from reference gene primers served as the basis for estimated nucleated cell counts. The repertoire was sequenced with immunoSEQ multiplex PCR; TCRdb's copy has only in-frame clones and lacks some. D and trimming come from the DNA, and the V and J calls and clone size come from that table. The table records some 45,000 clones, roughly nine tenths of them present only once. What was sequenced was peripheral blood. The chain couples TRBV5-1 to TRBJ2-5, with 7 bases identical to TRBD1. This clonotype originated in a human donor in a cohort sampled during active COVID-19. Written as DNA, the CDR3 is TGCGCCAGCAGCTTTGAGGGGGCTGAGACCCAGTACTTC. Translating it yields CASSFEGAETQYF.